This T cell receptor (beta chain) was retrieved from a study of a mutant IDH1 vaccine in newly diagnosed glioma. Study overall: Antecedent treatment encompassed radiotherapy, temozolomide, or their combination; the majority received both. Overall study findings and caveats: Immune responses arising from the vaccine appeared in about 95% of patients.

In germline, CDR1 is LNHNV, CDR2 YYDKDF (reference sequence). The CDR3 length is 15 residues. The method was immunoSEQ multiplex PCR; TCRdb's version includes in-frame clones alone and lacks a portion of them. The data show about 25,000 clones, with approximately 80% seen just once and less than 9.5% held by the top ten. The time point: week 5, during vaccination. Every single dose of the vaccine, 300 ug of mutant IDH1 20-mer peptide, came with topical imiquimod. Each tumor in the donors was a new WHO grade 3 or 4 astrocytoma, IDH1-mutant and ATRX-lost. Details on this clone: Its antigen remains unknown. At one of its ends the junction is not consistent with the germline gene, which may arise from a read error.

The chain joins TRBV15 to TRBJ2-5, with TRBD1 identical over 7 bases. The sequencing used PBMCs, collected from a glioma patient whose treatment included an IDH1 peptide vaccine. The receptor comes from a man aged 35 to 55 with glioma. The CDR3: CATSTTGQIQGTQYF. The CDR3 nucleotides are TGTGCCACCAGCACCACGGGACAGATACAAGGGACCCAGTACTTC.